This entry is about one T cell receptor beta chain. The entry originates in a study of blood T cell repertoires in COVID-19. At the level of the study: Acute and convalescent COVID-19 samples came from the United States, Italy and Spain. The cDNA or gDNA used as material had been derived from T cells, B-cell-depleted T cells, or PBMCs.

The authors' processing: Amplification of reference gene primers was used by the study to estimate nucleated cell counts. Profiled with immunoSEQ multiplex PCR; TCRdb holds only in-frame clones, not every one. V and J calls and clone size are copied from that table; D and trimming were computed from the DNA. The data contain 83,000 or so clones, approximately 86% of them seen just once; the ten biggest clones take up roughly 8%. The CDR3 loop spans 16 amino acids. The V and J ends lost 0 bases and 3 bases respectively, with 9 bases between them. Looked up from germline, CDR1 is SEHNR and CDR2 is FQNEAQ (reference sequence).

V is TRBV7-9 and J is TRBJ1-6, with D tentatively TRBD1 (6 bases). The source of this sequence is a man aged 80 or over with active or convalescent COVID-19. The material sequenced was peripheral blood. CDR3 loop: CASSLAGALYNSPLHF. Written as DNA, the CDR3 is TGTGCCAGCAGCTTAGCGGGGGCCCTCTATAATTCACCCCTCCACTTT.